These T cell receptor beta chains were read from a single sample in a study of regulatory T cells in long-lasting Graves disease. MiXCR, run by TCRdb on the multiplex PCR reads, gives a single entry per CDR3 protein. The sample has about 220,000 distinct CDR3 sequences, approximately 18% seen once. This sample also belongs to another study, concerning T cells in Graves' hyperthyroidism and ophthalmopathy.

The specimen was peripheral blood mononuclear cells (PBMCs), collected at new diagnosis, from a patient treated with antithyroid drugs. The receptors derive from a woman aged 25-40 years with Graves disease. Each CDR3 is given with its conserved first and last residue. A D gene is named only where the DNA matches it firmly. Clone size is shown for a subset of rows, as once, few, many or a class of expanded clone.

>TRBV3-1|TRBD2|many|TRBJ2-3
TGTGCCAGCAGCCAAGAGAAGAGCGGGAGGGATACGCAGTATTTT
CASSQEKSGRDTQYF
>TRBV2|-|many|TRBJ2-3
TGTGCCAGCAGTGGTCATCCTAGCACAGATACGCAGTATTTT
CASSGHPSTDTQYF
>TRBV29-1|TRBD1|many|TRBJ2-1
TGCAGCGTTGAGCAGTCCGGGACAGGGGTCAATGAGCAGTTCTTC
CSVEQSGTGVNEQFF
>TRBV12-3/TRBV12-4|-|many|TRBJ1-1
TGTGCCAGCAGTCCCGGGGGGAGGCTCCCACAAGCTTTCTTT
CASSPGGRLPQAFF
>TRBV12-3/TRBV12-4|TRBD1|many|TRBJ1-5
TGTGCCAGCAGTTTCGGGACAGGGTTTGGTGATCAGCCCCAGCATTTT
CASSFGTGFGDQPQHF
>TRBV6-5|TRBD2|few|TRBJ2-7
TGTGCCAGCAGTTACGGAGAACCCGGACTAGCGGGGGGTCGGGAGCAGTACTTC
CASSYGEPGLAGGREQYF
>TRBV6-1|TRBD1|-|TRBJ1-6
TGTGCCAGCGGACAGGGGTCCTATAATTCACCCCTCCACTTT
CASGQGSYNSPLHF
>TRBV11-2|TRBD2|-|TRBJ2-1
TGTGCCAGCAGCTGGCTCTCTAGCGGGGGAAATGAGCAGTTCTTC
CASSWLSSGGNEQFF
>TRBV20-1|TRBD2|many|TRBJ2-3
TGCAGTGCTAGAGATCTCGGGCGTATGGCTAGCGGGAGAACAGATACGCAGTATTTT
CSARDLGRMASGRTDTQYF
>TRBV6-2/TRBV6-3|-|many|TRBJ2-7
TGTGCCAGCGAAGCTAGCGACTACGAGCAGTACTTC
CASEASDYEQYF
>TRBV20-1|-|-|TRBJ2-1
TGCAGTGGCCTCAGACAGGGGGTTCGGGGCGGGAGGATGGGTGGTGAGCAGTTCTTC
CSGLRQGVRGGRMGGEQFF
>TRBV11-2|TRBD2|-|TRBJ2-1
TGTGCCAGCAGCCGAGCTCGGCGGGAGTATTTAAATGAGCAGTTCTTC
CASSRARREYLNEQFF
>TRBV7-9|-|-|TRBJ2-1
TGTGCCAGCAGCTTTAGTGGGGATGAGCAGTTCTTC
CASSFSGDEQFF
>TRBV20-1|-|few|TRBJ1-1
TGCAGTGCTAGAGGGGGGGCGAGAACGGGGGGCACTGAAGCTTTCTTT
CSARGGARTGGTEAFF
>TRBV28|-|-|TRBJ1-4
TGTGCCAGCAGTTTAGATGGGGCTTTTAATGAAAAACTGCTTTTT
CASSLDGAFNEKLLF
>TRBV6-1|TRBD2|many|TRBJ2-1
TGTGCCAGCAGTGACCTAGCGGGAGTTGGGGGCAATGAGCAGTTCTTC
CASSDLAGVGGNEQFF
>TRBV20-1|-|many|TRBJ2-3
TGCAGTGCTTTCTACGGAGATACGCAGTATTTT
CSAFYGDTQYF
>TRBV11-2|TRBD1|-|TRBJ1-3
TGTGCCAGCAGCCCACGGACAGGGAGCTCTGGAAACACCATATATTTT
CASSPRTGSSGNTIYF
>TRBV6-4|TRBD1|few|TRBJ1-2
TGTGCCAGCAGTGAAGCAGGGGGCGATTCAAGGGGCTACACCTTC
CASSEAGGDSRGYTF
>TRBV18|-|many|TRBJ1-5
TGTGCCAGCTCATCGACAGATAGCAATCAGCCCCAGCATTTT
CASSSTDSNQPQHF
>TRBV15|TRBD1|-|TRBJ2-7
TGTGCCACCAGCGTGTACAGGGGCACCTACGAGCAGTACTTC
CATSVYRGTYEQYF
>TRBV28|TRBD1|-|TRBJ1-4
TGTGCCAGCAGTTCTCACAGGGGGCTCGGCGAAAAACTGTTTTTT
CASSSHRGLGEKLFF
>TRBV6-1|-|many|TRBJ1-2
TGTGCCAGCAGACAGGATACCCCTAACTATGGCTACACCTTC
CASRQDTPNYGYTF
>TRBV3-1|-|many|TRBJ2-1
TGTGCCAGCAGCCAATCGGTGGCGGTCGATGAGCAGTTCTTC
CASSQSVAVDEQFF
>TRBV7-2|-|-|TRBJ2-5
TGTGCCAGCAGCTTAGCTCTTGGAGGTCAAGAGACCCAGTACTTC
CASSLALGGQETQYF
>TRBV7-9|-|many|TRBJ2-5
TGTGCCAGCAGCTTACAACTACCGAGAGAGACCCAGTACTTC
CASSLQLPRETQYF
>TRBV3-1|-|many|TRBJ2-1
TGTGCCAGCAGCCAAGATACTGACAGCCGGGCCTACAATGAGCAGTTCTTC
CASSQDTDSRAYNEQFF
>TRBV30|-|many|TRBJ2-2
TGTGCCTGGAAGAGCAGGGGGAACACCGGGGAGCTGTTTTTT
CAWKSRGNTGELFF
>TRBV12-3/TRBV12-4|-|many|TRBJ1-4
TGTGCCAGCAGTCTACGCACCAGGGGCGGGTTCACTAATGAAAAACTGTTTTTT
CASSLRTRGGFTNEKLFF
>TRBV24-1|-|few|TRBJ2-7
TGTGCCACCAGCCTGGGAGTGGGCTACGAGCAGTACTTC
CATSLGVGYEQYF
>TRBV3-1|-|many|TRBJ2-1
TGTGCCAGCAGCCGAGAGAGAGGGGGGGGCCTAGGGGATGAGCAGTTCTTC
CASSRERGGGLGDEQFF
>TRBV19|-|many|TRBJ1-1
TGTGCCACCGAAAATCAGGGGACTCTGAACACTGAAGCTTTCTTT
CATENQGTLNTEAFF
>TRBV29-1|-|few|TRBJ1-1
TGCAGCGTTGAGGGGGCGTTCGCTGAAGCTTTCTTT
CSVEGAFAEAFF
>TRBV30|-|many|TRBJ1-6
TGTGCCTGGAGTTGGAGTCAGGCGAATTCACCCCTCCACTTT
CAWSWSQANSPLHF
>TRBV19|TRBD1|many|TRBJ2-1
TGTGCCAGTAGTATAGGAGCAGGGGGCGCGGACAATGAGCAGTTCTTC
CASSIGAGGADNEQFF
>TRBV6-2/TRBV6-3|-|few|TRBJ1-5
TGTGCCAGCAGGCCCCTGGGGGGGCAGGCCAATCAGCCCCAGCATTTT
CASRPLGGQANQPQHF
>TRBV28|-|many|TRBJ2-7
TGTGCCAGCAGTCCGGGGGACAGACCCTACGAGCAGTACTTC
CASSPGDRPYEQYF